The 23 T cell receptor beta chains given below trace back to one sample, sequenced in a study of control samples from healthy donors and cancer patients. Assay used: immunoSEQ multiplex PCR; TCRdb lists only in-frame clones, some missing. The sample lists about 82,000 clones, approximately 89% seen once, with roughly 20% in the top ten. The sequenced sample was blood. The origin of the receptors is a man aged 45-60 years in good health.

The CDR3 reads CASSPVGVANEKLFF. The CDR3 DNA is TGTGCCAGCAGCCCGGTGGGGGTCGCTAATGAAAAACTGTTTTTT. V gene TRBV7-9 combines with J gene TRBJ1-4, with D perhaps TRBD1 (5 bases). This CDR3 has 15 residues. Germline values: CDR1 SEHNR, CDR2 FQNEAQ (reference sequence). V was pared by 5 bases and J by 3 bases, with 13 bases between.

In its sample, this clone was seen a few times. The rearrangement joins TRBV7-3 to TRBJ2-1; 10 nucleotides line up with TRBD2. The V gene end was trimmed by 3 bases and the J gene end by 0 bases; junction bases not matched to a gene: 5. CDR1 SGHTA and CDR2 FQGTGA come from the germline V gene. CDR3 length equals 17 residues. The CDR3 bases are TGTGCCAGCAGCTTTCTAGCGGGGGTAAGCTCCTACAATGAGCAGTTCTTC. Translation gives CASSFLAGVSSYNEQFF.

The CDR3 reads CASSYADSNQPQHF. The CDR3 DNA reads as TGTGCCAGCAGTTACGCGGATAGCAATCAGCCCCAGCATTTT. V gene TRBV6-6 combines with J gene TRBJ1-5; no reliable D call. Germline assignment: CDR1 MNHNY and CDR2 SVGAGI (reference sequence). CDR3 size: 14 residues. The ends were cut back, 2 bases at V and 0 bases at J, with 5 bases in the middle.

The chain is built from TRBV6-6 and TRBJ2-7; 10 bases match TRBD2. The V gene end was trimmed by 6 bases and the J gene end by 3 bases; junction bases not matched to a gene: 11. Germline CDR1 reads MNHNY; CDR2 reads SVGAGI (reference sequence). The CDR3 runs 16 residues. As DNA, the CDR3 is TGTGCCAGCAGGGCGACACTAGCGGGAAGGGGCTACGAGCAGTACTTC. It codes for CASRATLAGRGYEQYF.

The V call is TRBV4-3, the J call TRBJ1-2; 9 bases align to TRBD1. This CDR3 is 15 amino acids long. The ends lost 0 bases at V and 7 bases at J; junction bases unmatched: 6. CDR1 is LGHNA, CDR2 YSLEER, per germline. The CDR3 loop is CASSQDHRGRGGYTF. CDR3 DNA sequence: TGCGCCAGCAGCCAAGATCACAGGGGGCGGGGTGGCTACACCTTC.

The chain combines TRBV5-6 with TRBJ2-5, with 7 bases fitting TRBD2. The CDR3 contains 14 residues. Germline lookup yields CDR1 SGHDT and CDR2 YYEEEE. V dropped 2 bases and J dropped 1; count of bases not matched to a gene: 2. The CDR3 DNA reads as TGTGCCAGCAGCTTAAGCGGGGCCCAAGAGACCCAGTACTTC. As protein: CASSLSGAQETQYF.

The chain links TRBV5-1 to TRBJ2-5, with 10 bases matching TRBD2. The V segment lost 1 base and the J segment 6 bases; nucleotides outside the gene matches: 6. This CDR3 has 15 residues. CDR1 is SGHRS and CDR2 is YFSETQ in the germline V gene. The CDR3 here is CASSLTSGDGQTQYF. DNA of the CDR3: TGCGCCAGCAGCTTGACTAGCGGGGACGGACAGACCCAGTACTTC. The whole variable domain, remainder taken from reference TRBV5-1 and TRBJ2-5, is KAGVTQTPRYLIKTRGQQVTLSCSPISGHRSVSWYQQTPGQGLQFLFEYFSETQRNKGNFPGRFSGRQFSNSRSEMNVSTLELGDSALYLCASSLTSGDGQTQYFGPGTRLLVL.

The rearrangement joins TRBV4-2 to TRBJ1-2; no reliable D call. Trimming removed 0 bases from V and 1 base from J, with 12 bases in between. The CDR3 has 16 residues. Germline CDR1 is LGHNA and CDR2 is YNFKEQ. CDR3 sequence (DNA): TGTGCCAGCAGCCAAGATCTGAGGGAAAATAACTATGGCTACACCTTC. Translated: CASSQDLRENNYGYTF.

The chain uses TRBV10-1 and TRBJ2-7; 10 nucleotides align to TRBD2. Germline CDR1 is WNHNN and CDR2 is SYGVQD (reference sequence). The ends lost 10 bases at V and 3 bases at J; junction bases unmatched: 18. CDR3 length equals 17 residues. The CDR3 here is CANPSGSGLLLHYEQYF. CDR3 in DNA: TGCGCCAACCCTAGCGGGAGTGGACTACTCCTTCACTACGAGCAGTACTTC.

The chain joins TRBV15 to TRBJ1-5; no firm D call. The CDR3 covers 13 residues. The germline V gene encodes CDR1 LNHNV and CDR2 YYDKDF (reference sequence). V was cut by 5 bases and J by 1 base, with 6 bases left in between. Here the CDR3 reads CATSPLSNQPQHF. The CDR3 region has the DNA TGTGCCACCAGCCCTCTGAGCAATCAGCCCCAGCATTTT.

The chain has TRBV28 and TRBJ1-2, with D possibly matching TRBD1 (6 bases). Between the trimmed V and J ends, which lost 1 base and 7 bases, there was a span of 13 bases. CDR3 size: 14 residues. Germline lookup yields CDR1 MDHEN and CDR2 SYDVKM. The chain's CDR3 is CASSLSQGFGGYTF. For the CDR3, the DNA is TGTGCCAGCAGTTTATCTCAGGGGTTTGGTGGCTACACCTTC.

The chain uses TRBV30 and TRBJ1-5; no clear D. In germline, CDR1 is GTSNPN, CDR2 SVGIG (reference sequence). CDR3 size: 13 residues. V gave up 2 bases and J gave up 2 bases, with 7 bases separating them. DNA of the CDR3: TGTGCCTGGAGTTTAAAGGGCAATCAGCCCCAGCATTTT. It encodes CAWSLKGNQPQHF. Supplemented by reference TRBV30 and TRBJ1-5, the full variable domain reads SQTIHQWPATLVQPVGSPLSLECTVEGTSNPNLYWYRQAAGRGLQLLFYSVGIGQISSEVPQNLSASRPQDRQFILSSKKLLLSDSGFYLCAWSLKGNQPQHFGDGTRLSIL.

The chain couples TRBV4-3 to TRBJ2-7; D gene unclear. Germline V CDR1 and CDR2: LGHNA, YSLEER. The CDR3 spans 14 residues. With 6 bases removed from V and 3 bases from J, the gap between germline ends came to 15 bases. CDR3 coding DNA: TGCGCCAGCAGTCCAACGGGCCCAGGCTACGAGCAGTACTTC. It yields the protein CASSPTGPGYEQYF.

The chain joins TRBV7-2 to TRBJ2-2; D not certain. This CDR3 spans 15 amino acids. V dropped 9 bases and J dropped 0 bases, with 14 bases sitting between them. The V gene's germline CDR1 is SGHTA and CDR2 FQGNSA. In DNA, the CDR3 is TGTGCCAGTTTCTCCGGCCTTGCGAACACCGGGGAGCTGTTTTTT. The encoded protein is CASFSGLANTGELFF.

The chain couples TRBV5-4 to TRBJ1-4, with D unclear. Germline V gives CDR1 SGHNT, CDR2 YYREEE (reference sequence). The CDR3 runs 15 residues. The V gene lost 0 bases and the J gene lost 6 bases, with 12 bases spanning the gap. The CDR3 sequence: CASSLERGSHEKLFF. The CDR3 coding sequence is TGTGCCAGCAGCTTGGAGCGTGGGAGTCATGAAAAACTGTTTTTT. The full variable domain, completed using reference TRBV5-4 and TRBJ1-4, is ETGVTQSPTHLIKTRGQQVTLRCSSQSGHNTVSWYQQALGQGPQFIFQYYREEENGRGNFPPRFSGLQFPNYSSELNVNALELDDSALYLCASSLERGSHEKLFFGSGTQLSVL.

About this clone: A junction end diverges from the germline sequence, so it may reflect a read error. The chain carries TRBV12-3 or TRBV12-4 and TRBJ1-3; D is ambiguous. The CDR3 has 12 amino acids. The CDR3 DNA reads TGTGCCAGCAGAATGCTTGGAGACACCATATATTTT. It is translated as CASRMLGDTIYF.

The CDR3 DNA sequence: TGCGCCAGCAGCCAAGATATCGGGGACTCCTCCTACAATGAGCAGTTCTTC. Amino acids: CASSQDIGDSSYNEQFF. This chain joins TRBV4-3 and TRBJ2-1, with D possibly matching TRBD2 (6 bases). Trimming cost V 0 bases and J 0 bases, with 12 bases left between them. Germline CDR1 LGHNA, CDR2 YSLEER. The CDR3 loop spans 17 amino acids.

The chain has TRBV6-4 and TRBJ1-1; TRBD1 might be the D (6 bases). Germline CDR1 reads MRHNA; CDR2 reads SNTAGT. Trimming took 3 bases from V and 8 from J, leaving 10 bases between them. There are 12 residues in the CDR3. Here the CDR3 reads CASSDVGGEAFF. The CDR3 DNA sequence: TGTGCCAGCAGTGATGTAGGGGGAGAAGCTTTCTTT.

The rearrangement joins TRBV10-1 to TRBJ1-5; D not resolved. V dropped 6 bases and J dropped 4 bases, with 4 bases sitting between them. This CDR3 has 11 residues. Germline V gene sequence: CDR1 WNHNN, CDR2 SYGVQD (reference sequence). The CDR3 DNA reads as TGCGCCAGCAGATCTAATCAGCCCCAGCATTTT. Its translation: CASRSNQPQHF.

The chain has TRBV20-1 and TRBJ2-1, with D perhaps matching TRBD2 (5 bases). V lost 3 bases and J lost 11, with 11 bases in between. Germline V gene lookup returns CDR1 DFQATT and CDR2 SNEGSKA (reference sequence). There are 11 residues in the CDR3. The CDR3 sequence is CSASQDFKQFF. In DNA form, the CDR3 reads TGCAGTGCTAGCCAGGACTTTAAGCAGTTCTTC.

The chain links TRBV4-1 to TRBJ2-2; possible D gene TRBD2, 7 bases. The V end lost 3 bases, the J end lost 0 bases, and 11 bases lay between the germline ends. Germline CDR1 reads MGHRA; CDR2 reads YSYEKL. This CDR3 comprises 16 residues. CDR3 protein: CASSQWGGANTGELFF. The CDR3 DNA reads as TGCGCCAGCAGCCAGTGGGGGGGCGCGAACACCGGGGAGCTGTTTTTT.

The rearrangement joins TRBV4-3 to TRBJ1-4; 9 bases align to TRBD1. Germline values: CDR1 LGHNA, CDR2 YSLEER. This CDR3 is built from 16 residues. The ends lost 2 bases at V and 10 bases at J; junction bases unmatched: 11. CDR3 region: CASSQPPGQGYRKLFF. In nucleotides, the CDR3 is TGCGCCAGCAGCCAACCCCCGGGACAGGGCTATCGAAAACTGTTTTTT.

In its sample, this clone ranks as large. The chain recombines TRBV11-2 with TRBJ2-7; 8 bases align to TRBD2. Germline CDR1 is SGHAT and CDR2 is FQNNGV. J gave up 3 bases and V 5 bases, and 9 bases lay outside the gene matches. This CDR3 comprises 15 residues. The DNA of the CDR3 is TGTGCCAGCAGCCCCGGGGCTAGCGGGTACTACGAGCAGTACTTC. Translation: CASSPGASGYYEQYF.